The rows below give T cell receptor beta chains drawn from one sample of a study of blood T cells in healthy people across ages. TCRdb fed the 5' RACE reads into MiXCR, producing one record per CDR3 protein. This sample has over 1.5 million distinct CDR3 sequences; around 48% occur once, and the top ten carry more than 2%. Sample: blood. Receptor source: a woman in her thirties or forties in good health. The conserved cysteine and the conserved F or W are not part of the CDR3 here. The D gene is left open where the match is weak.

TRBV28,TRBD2,ASRDLSGARETQY
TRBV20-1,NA,SAPQAVKNSPLH
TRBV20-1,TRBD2,SADLAGGYEQY
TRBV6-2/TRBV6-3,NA,ASSFTRDSPGELF
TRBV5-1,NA,ASSWRTVSNQPQH
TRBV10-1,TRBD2,ASSTSGGETQY
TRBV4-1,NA,ASSRGLRDPQSSIGYT
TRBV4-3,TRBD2,ASSQGLAGGPVADTQY
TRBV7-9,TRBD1,ASSPPGTDREDNQPQH
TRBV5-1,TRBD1,ASSWSPGTVRDEQF
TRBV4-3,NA,ASSHQGLERQSTDTQY
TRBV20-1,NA,SARAGQEKLF
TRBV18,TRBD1,ASSPSTGGEEKLF
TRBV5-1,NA,ASSDSPLSNTGELF
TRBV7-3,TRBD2,ASSPNVLAGQKGAQY
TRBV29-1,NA,SVELPTSSYEQY
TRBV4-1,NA,ASSQDWWNQTNQPQH
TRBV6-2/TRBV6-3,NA,ASSSARGVGNTQY
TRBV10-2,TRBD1,ASSGRQGQDIQY
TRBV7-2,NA,ASSPLAHGYT
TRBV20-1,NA,SAQKDTNTEAF
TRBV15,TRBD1,ATSTLRGRGPYGYT
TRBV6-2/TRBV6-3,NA,ASSYSKGGQSTDTQY
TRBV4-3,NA,ASSQDLENQGTQY
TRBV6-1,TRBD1,ASSPRSWTGRTNTEAF